Shown below are 9 T cell receptor beta chains from a single sample sequenced in a study of T-cell reconstitution after alpha-beta-depleted transplantation in children. TCRbeta library construction was performed incorporating unique molecular identifiers. TCRdb reprocessed the PCR reads with MiXCR, giving one entry per CDR3 protein. The profile shows over 200,000 distinct CDR3 sequences, approximately 15% of them singletons. Sequenced here: PBMCs, mostly from graft donor cells, sampled 360 days after TCRalphabeta/CD19-depleted stem cell transplant. The receptors originated from a male patient between 2 and 10 years old who had a stem cell transplant for acute lymphoblastic leukemia, so the T cells may come from the graft donor.

This clonotype has ten or more counts. This rearrangement joins TRBV7-2 to TRBJ2-4, with TRBD2 identical over 11 bases. V lost 5 bases to trimming and J lost 8 bases; unmatched junction nucleotides: 8. The germline V gene has CDR1 SGHTA and CDR2 FQGNSA. This CDR3 is 15 amino acids long. The CDR3 sequence is CASSPHTSGSHIQYF. The CDR3 DNA sequence: TGTGCCAGCAGCCCGCATACTAGCGGGAGTCACATTCAGTACTTC.

This clonotype was picked up a small number of times. The gene calls are TRBV6-1 and TRBJ2-1; 7 nucleotides align to TRBD2. Per germline, CDR1 MNHNS and CDR2 SASEGT. The CDR3 covers 16 residues. V lost 3 bases and J lost 4; bases outside the gene matches: 9. In DNA, the CDR3 is TGTGCCAGCAGTGAGTTTATAGCGGGCAGGTACAATGAGCAGTTCTTC. Translated: CASSEFIAGRYNEQFF.

CDR3 nucleotides: TGTGCCAGTAGTCTTATAGAGGGCGACGAGCAGTACTTC. Its protein is CASSLIEGDEQYF. This chain connects TRBV19 to TRBJ2-7, with D possibly being TRBD2 (5 bases). The germline V and J ends were trimmed by 5 bases and 5 bases, with 13 bases remaining between them. The CDR3 runs to 13 residues. Germline CDR1 reads LNHDA; CDR2 reads SQIVND (reference sequence).

In its sample, this clonotype was seen a few times. The CDR3 sequence is CSAVRTGGAFF. The CDR3 DNA reads as TGCAGTGCTGTCCGGACAGGTGGGGCTTTCTTT. The genes are TRBV20-1 and TRBJ1-1; 7 bases line up with TRBD1. Trimming cost V 5 bases and J 11 bases; bases outside gene matches: 8. Germline assignment: CDR1 DFQATT and CDR2 SNEGSKA (reference sequence). The CDR3 has 11 amino acids.

This clonotype has only a few counts. The J gene is TRBJ1-1, the V gene TRBV5-6, with D unresolved. In germline, CDR1 is SGHDT, CDR2 YYEEEE. The V gene lost 0 bases and the J gene lost 3 bases, with 12 bases spanning the gap. The CDR3 runs 15 residues. CDR3 DNA sequence: TGTGCCAGCAGCTTGGCCCCTACGGCCTACACTGAAGCTTTCTTT. It encodes CASSLAPTAYTEAFF. Full variable domain (rest looked up from reference TRBV5-6 and TRBJ1-1): DAGVTQSPTHLIKTRGQQVTLRCSPKSGHDTVSWYQQALGQGPQFIFQYYEEEERQRGNFPDRFSGHQFPNYSSELNVNALLLGDSALYLCASSLAPTAYTEAFFGQGTRLTVV.

This clonotype has a handful of counts. The rearrangement uses TRBV2 and TRBJ1-6; D call uncertain. V gave up 4 bases and J gave up 0 bases, with 10 bases separating them. In germline, CDR1 is SNHLY, CDR2 FYNNEI. CDR3 size: 16 residues. Here the CDR3 DNA reads TGTGCCAGCAGTGTAGGCATGAGCTCCTATAATTCACCCCTCCACTTT. Its translation is CASSVGMSSYNSPLHF.

This clonotype showed up just a few times. The chain links TRBV11-2 to TRBJ2-7, with 7 bases matching TRBD1. Per the germline V gene, CDR1 is SGHAT and CDR2 is FQNNGV. V was pared by 5 bases and J by 3 bases, with 7 bases of the junction left unmatched. The CDR3 is made up of 14 amino acids. DNA of the CDR3: TGTGCCAGCAGCGTGGCCCGGGACAGCTACGAGCAGTACTTC. Encoded protein: CASSVARDSYEQYF.

In its sample, this clonotype was seen a few times. V is TRBV20-1 and J is TRBJ1-5; D is undetermined. Per germline, CDR1 DFQATT and CDR2 SNEGSKA (reference sequence). This CDR3 comprises 13 residues. V was pared by 0 bases and J by 2 bases, with 5 bases between. The CDR3, as DNA: TGCAGTGCTAGAGACAGCCGCAATCAGCCCCAGCATTTT. This gives the protein CSARDSRNQPQHF.

CDR3 residues: CASSFIPRDGYSPMGYTF. In DNA, the CDR3 is TGTGCCAGCAGTTTCATACCCCGGGACGGTTATTCCCCAATGGGCTACACCTTC. The rearrangement joins TRBV6-5 to TRBJ1-2, with D possibly being TRBD1 (5 bases). This CDR3 is built from 18 residues. Trimming removed 4 bases at V and 8 bases at J, with 29 bases between. The germline V gene encodes CDR1 MNHEY and CDR2 SVGAGI.